The 3 T cell receptor beta chains given below trace back to one sample, sequenced in a study of beta chain features in type 1 diabetes. Every bit of the isolated RNA underwent reverse transcription, so sequencing read expressed TCRB transcripts. Assay: immunoSEQ multiplex PCR; the TCRdb copy retains only in-frame clones and omits some. In the table there are a few hundred thousand clones, 30% of which are singletons. The sample was naive CD4+ T cells from blood. These receptors all come from a man aged 18-30 years in good health.

This chain connects TRBV18 to TRBJ1-1; D uncertain. Per the germline V gene, CDR1 is KGHSH and CDR2 is LQKENI. The CDR3 covers 15 residues. V lost 3 bases and J 1 base, leaving 12 bases between the germline ends. Written as DNA, the CDR3 is TGTGCCAGCTCACCGTGGGCCGTTACGAACACTGAAGCTTTCTTT. This gives the protein CASSPWAVTNTEAFF.

The chain has TRBV30 and TRBJ1-5; D gene ambiguous. Germline CDR1 is GTSNPN and CDR2 is SVGIG (reference sequence). Trimming pared 5 bases from V and 6 bases from J, leaving 5 bases between. CDR3 length: 10 residues. The CDR3 DNA is TGTGCCTGGGTGAGTCAGCCCCAGCATTTT. It encodes CAWVSQPQHF.

The V gene is TRBV4-3, the J gene TRBJ2-1; D not resolved. Germline lookup yields CDR1 LGHNA and CDR2 YSLEER. The CDR3 totals 14 residues. The V gene lost 0 bases and the J gene lost 4 bases, with 7 bases spanning the gap. DNA for the CDR3: TGCGCCAGCAGCCAAGAATTGGAATACAATGAGCAGTTCTTC. Encoded protein: CASSQELEYNEQFF.